Following are 29 T cell receptor beta chains from one sample sequenced in a study of cytomegalovirus exposure and HLA in healthy donors. PCR primers comprised 60 Vbeta and 13 Jbeta primers. The data were produced by immunoSEQ multiplex PCR, yet TCRdb's version contains in-frame clones alone and is incomplete. The sample holds about 88,000 clones, over 80% seen once. The sample comprised PBMCs. These receptors came from a man aged 18 to 29 in good health and CMV-seronegative.

The genes are TRBV9 and TRBJ2-5, with TRBD1 as a possible D gene (5 bases). The end of the DNA fits TRBJ2-7 better, so the J call may be wrong. Looked up from germline, CDR1 is SGDLS and CDR2 is YYNGEE. The CDR3 is 13 amino acids. The CDR3 reads CASSLYDSYEQYF. CDR3 DNA sequence: TGTGCCAGCAGCCTATACGACAGCTACGAGCAGTACTTC.

This clone was counted a single time. The chain employs TRBV6-6 and TRBJ1-5; D remains ambiguous. The germline gives CDR1 MNHNY, CDR2 SVGAGI (reference sequence). This CDR3 is 15 amino acids long. V lost 6 bases and J 1 base, leaving 13 bases between the germline ends. In nucleotides, the CDR3 is TGTGCCAGCAGGTACCGAGTCGGGAGCAATCAGCCCCAGCATTTT. It encodes CASRYRVGSNQPQHF.

The rearrangement joins TRBV28 to TRBJ2-5, with 13 bases identical to TRBD2. Trimming took 3 bases from V and 5 from J; bases not matched to a gene: 3. From germline, CDR1 is MDHEN and CDR2 SYDVKM. The CDR3 extends over 15 amino acids. The CDR3 reads CASSLGTSGMETQYF. The CDR3 coding sequence is TGTGCCAGCAGTTTGGGGACTAGCGGGATGGAGACCCAGTACTTC.

The gene calls are TRBV28 and TRBJ2-7; 12 bases are a match to TRBD1. V shed 1 base and J 0 bases; nucleotides not matched to a gene: 1. CDR1 MDHEN and CDR2 SYDVKM come from the germline V gene. This CDR3 comprises 16 residues. The CDR3 DNA reads as TGTGCCAGCAGTTTATCGGGACAGGGGGCCTCCTACGAGCAGTACTTC. Its protein product is CASSLSGQGASYEQYF.

The chain carries TRBV19 and TRBJ1-6; a weak D match, TRBD1 (6 bases). The V and J ends lost 5 bases and 6 bases respectively, with 17 bases between them. The V gene's germline CDR1 is LNHDA and CDR2 SQIVND (reference sequence). CDR3 length equals 16 residues. The DNA for the CDR3 is TGTGCCAGTAGTTCAGCAACCGGGACAACTAATTCACCCCTCCACTTT. Its translation is CASSSATGTTNSPLHF.

The V call is TRBV19, the J call TRBJ2-7; 10 bases fit TRBD1. The CDR3 covers 13 residues. V lost 4 bases to trimming and J lost 6 bases; unmatched junction nucleotides: 3. Germline CDR1 LNHDA, CDR2 SQIVND (reference sequence). Written as DNA, the CDR3 is TGTGCCAGTAGTAAAAGGACAGGGGGCGAGCAGTACTTC. It is translated as CASSKRTGGEQYF. Filled out from reference TRBV19 and TRBJ2-7, the complete variable domain reads DGGITQSPKYLFRKEGQNVTLSCEQNLNHDAMYWYRQDPGQGLRLIYYSQIVNDFQKGDIAEGYSVSREKKESFPLTVTSAQKNPTAFYLCASSKRTGGEQYFGPGTRLTVT.

V gene TRBV28 combines with J gene TRBJ1-2, with TRBD1 matching over 9 bases. The junction had 1 base not matched to a gene; V was cut back by 5 bases and J by 3 bases. The CDR3 has 13 residues. Per germline, CDR1 MDHEN and CDR2 SYDVKM. CDR3 sequence (DNA): TGTGCCAGCAGTCGGACAGGGGACTATGGCTACACCTTC. This codes for CASSRTGDYGYTF.

A few counts support this clone. The chain couples TRBV18 to TRBJ2-1; perhaps TRBD1 as D (6 bases). V lost 6 bases to trimming and J lost 2 bases, with 14 bases between them. CDR1 is KGHSH, CDR2 LQKENI, per germline. This CDR3 contains 15 residues. The CDR3, as DNA: TGTGCCAGCTCGCCAGGGGCAGGGCCCTACAATGAGCAGTTCTTC. Amino acids: CASSPGAGPYNEQFF.

V gene TRBV6-4 combines with J gene TRBJ2-1; D might be TRBD1 (6 bases). CDR1 is MRHNA and CDR2 is SNTAGT in the germline V gene. The CDR3 runs 18 residues. The germline V and J ends were trimmed by 7 bases and 8 bases, with 30 bases remaining between them. The CDR3: CASKLSWRPADRGHEQFF. The CDR3 DNA reads as TGTGCCAGCAAGCTCTCGTGGCGGCCCGCGGACAGAGGCCATGAGCAGTTCTTC.

The chain is built from TRBV7-3 and TRBJ2-5; 7 bases line up with TRBD1. V lost 1 base to trimming and J lost 4 bases; unmatched junction nucleotides: 0. CDR1 and CDR2 (germline): SGHTA, FQGTGA. The CDR3 runs to 13 residues. CDR3 coding DNA: TGTGCCAGCAGCTTAAAGGGGGCAGAGACCCAGTACTTC. Amino acids: CASSLKGAETQYF.

The chain carries TRBV7-9 and TRBJ1-5, with 7 nucleotides matching TRBD1. The V gene's germline CDR1 is SEHNR and CDR2 FQNEAQ (reference sequence). The trim removed 3 bases at V and 2 bases at J, leaving 4 bases unmatched. This CDR3 has 15 amino acids. The CDR3 loop reads CASSFGTAGNQPQHF. The CDR3 region has the DNA TGTGCCAGCAGCTTCGGGACAGCTGGCAATCAGCCCCAGCATTTT.

This clone was recorded only once. V and J are TRBV9 and TRBJ2-5; 13 bases match TRBD2. Per the germline V gene, CDR1 is SGDLS and CDR2 is YYNGEE. CDR3 length: 19 amino acids. V lost 0 bases and J lost 2; bases outside the gene matches: 10. Written as DNA, the CDR3 is TGTGCCAGCAGCGTAGGGGCACTAGCGGGAGGGGGGGCGCAAGAGACCCAGTACTTC. This sequence encodes CASSVGALAGGGAQETQYF. Together with reference TRBV9 and TRBJ2-5, the CDR3 gives the full variable domain: DSGVTQTPKHLITATGQRVTLRCSPRSGDLSVYWYQQSLDQGLQFLIQYYNGEERAKGNILERFSAQQFPDLHSELNLSSLELGDSALYFCASSVGALAGGGAQETQYFGPGTRLLVL.

V is TRBV27 and J is TRBJ1-2, with 7 positions matching TRBD1. This CDR3 comprises 16 residues. Germline V gene data show CDR1 as MNHEY and CDR2 as SMNVEV (reference sequence). V trimming: 0 bases; J trimming: 2 bases; junction bases outside the gene matches: 6. The CDR3 DNA reads TGTGCCAGCAGTTTATCCCCTGGACAGGTGAACTATGGCTACACCTTC. This encodes CASSLSPGQVNYGYTF.

The chain joins TRBV7-9 to TRBJ2-1, with TRBD2 identical over 7 bases. V trimming: 3 bases; J trimming: 4 bases; junction bases outside the gene matches: 9. Per the germline V gene, CDR1 is SEHNR and CDR2 is FQNEAQ (reference sequence). The CDR3 spans 16 residues. The CDR3 region has the DNA TGTGCCAGCAGCTTGGGTTCTGCGGGAGCATACAATGAGCAGTTCTTC. Amino acids: CASSLGSAGAYNEQFF.

V is TRBV6-1 and J is TRBJ2-7; possibly TRBD1 for D (6 bases). Germline V gives CDR1 MNHNS, CDR2 SASEGT. V lost 6 bases and J lost 2, with 14 bases in between. The CDR3 totals 14 residues. The CDR3 sequence: CASSKQGKTYEQYF. DNA of the CDR3: TGTGCCAGCAGCAAACAGGGAAAGACCTACGAGCAGTACTTC.

CDR3 nucleotide sequence: TGTGCCAGCAGACTATCCGGGTCTTCCTACGAGCAGTACTTC. This gives the protein CASRLSGSSYEQYF. V and J are TRBV6-5 and TRBJ2-5; D remains unclear. The tail of the sequence fits TRBJ2-7 better, so the J call may be wrong. Germline-derived CDR1 and CDR2 are MNHEY and SVGAGI. The CDR3 sequence is 14 residues long.

This sequence joins TRBV19 and TRBJ2-1; weak D call: TRBD1 (5 bases). Germline V CDR1 and CDR2: LNHDA, SQIVND (reference sequence). V lost 7 bases to trimming and J lost 0 bases, with 13 bases between them. The CDR3 has 15 amino acids. The chain's CDR3 is CASTTGQYSYNEQFF. In DNA form, the CDR3 reads TGTGCCAGTACCACAGGTCAGTACTCCTACAATGAGCAGTTCTTC.

J is TRBJ2-2 and V is TRBV7-2; 12 nucleotides line up with TRBD2. CDR1 and CDR2 from the germline V gene are SGHTA and FQGNSA. The CDR3 length is 16 residues. With 1 base clipped from V and 5 bases from J, the junction kept 2 bases outside the gene matches. CDR3 residues: CASSLGLAGGTGELFF. The CDR3 DNA follows: TGTGCCAGCAGCTTAGGTCTAGCGGGAGGGACCGGGGAGCTGTTTTTT.

The CDR3 nucleotides read TGTGCCAGCAGCTTAAACGGGAGCAACTATGAGCAGTTCTTC. Its protein is CASSLNGSNYEQFF. The chain joins TRBV7-9 to TRBJ2-1, with a tentative D call TRBD2 (6 bases). The CDR3 has 14 residues. From germline, CDR1 is SEHNR and CDR2 FQNEAQ (reference sequence). V was shortened by 2 bases and J by 8 bases, with 13 bases between the two germline ends.

The rearrangement uses TRBV7-2 and TRBJ1-2; D unresolved. The CDR3 sequence is 12 residues long. Germline values: CDR1 SGHTA, CDR2 FQGNSA. V dropped 1 base and J dropped 11 bases, with 11 bases sitting between them. CDR3 in amino acids: CASSLERRGYTF. CDR3 DNA: TGTGCCAGCAGCTTAGAACGGCGGGGTTACACCTTC.

V usage is TRBV7-9 and J usage is TRBJ2-7, with D possibly being TRBD2 (7 bases). Trimming took off 8 bases at V and 4 bases at J, with 12 bases between the two ends. Germline V lookup: CDR1 SEHNR, CDR2 FQNEAQ (reference sequence). The CDR3 is 12 amino acids. The CDR3, as DNA: TGTGCCAGCGGGGGGGGCGGGTACGAGCAGTACTTC. Its translation: CASGGGGYEQYF.

This chain uses TRBV18 with TRBJ2-3; 8 bases agree with TRBD2. CDR1 is KGHSH, CDR2 LQKENI, per germline. The CDR3 runs to 20 residues. V was pared by 0 bases and J by 3 bases, with 17 bases of the junction left unmatched. The CDR3 DNA follows: TGTGCCAGCTCACCACCGAGCCCCTATGGAGCTCCGGGGGGGACAGATACGCAGTATTTT. Translating gives CASSPPSPYGAPGGTDTQYF.

V gene TRBV7-6 combines with J gene TRBJ2-2; D is uncertain. The CDR3 contains 12 residues. Germline CDR1 and CDR2: SGHVS and FNYEAQ. With 5 bases removed from V and 4 bases from J, the gap between germline ends came to 5 bases. In DNA form, the CDR3 reads TGTGCCAGCAGCGGCCTCACCGGGGAGCTGTTTTTT. This encodes CASSGLTGELFF.

CDR3 loop: CASSADRGFVYEQFF. The CDR3 DNA sequence: TGTGCCAGCAGCGCGGACAGGGGGTTTGTGTATGAGCAGTTCTTC. The chain is built from TRBV7-3 and TRBJ2-1; 10 bases line up with TRBD1. This CDR3 comprises 15 residues. Losses at the gene ends were 5 bases for V and 8 bases for J; bases not matched to a gene: 9. Per germline, CDR1 SGHTA and CDR2 FQGTGA.

To note about this clone: A junction end diverges from the germline sequence, so it may reflect a read error. This chain uses TRBV7-9 with TRBJ2-3, with 11 bases lining up with TRBD2. The CDR3 spans 16 residues. The germline gives CDR1 SEHNR, CDR2 FQNEAQ (reference sequence). CDR3 sequence: CSSSLGIAGGADTQYF. Written as DNA, the CDR3 is TGTTCCAGCAGCTTAGGTATAGCGGGAGGGGCAGATACGCAGTATTTT.

The chain links TRBV19 to TRBJ2-1, with 10 bases matching TRBD2. The CDR3 loop spans 14 amino acids. The ends lost 6 bases at V and 8 bases at J; junction bases unmatched: 7. Germline V gene data show CDR1 as LNHDA and CDR2 as SQIVND (reference sequence). Here the CDR3 DNA reads TGTGCCAGTAGGTGGATAGCGGGAGGTGATGAGCAGTTCTTC. As protein: CASRWIAGGDEQFF. Full variable domain (missing parts from reference TRBV19 and TRBJ2-1): DGGITQSPKYLFRKEGQNVTLSCEQNLNHDAMYWYRQDPGQGLRLIYYSQIVNDFQKGDIAEGYSVSREKKESFPLTVTSAQKNPTAFYLCASRWIAGGDEQFFGPGTRLTVL.

This clone came up once. The chain is built from TRBV7-8 and TRBJ2-3; D uncertain. Trimming took 5 bases from V and 1 from J, leaving 16 bases between them. Germline V CDR1 and CDR2: SGHVS, FQNEAQ. CDR3 length equals 16 residues. The CDR3 loop reads CASSDRLLEGTDTQYF. The CDR3 DNA reads as TGTGCCAGCAGCGATCGACTTCTAGAAGGCACAGATACGCAGTATTTT. The full variable domain, in which reference TRBV7-8 and TRBJ2-3 provide the parts outside the CDR3, is GAGVSQSPRYKVAKRGQDVALRCDPISGHVSLFWYQQALGQGPEFLTYFQNEAQLDKSGLPSDRFFAERPEGSVSTLKIQRTQQEDSAVYLCASSDRLLEGTDTQYFGPGTRLTVL.

V is TRBV4-1 and J is TRBJ1-5; D might be TRBD1 (6 bases). Germline V CDR1 and CDR2: MGHRA, YSYEKL. The length of the CDR3 is 15 residues. V was pared by 0 bases and J by 4 bases, with 10 bases between. The CDR3 protein is CASSQDLGANQPQHF. The CDR3 region has the DNA TGCGCCAGCAGCCAAGACTTGGGGGCTAATCAGCCCCAGCATTTT.

This chain connects TRBV27 to TRBJ1-2; D is possibly TRBD1 (5 bases). The length of the CDR3 is 13 residues. Trimming stripped 3 bases from V and 6 bases from J, with 11 bases between. Germline V gene data show CDR1 as MNHEY and CDR2 as SMNVEV (reference sequence). CDR3 residues: CASSLFQGDGYTF. In DNA form, the CDR3 reads TGTGCCAGCAGTTTGTTTCAGGGCGATGGCTACACCTTC.